This T cell receptor beta chain was sequenced during a study of blood T cell repertoires in COVID-19. On the study more broadly: Samples came from the United States, Italy and Spain, spanning acute and convalescent COVID-19.

Germline loops: CDR1 LGHDT, CDR2 YNNKEL (reference sequence). This CDR3 comprises 13 residues. Trimming removed 4 bases from V and 1 base from J, with 7 bases in between. Some clones are missing from TCRdb's copy, which holds only in-frame ones; the method was immunoSEQ multiplex PCR. The data hold approximately 150,000 clones, with about four fifths observed a single time. Individuals drawn from about two dozen US areas were roughly 18 to 95 years old. The chain links TRBV3-1 (or the pseudogene TRBV3-2) to TRBJ1-1; D is unclear. The specimen sequenced was PBMCs or T cells enriched from blood (not recorded which). This receptor was obtained from a man in his fifties or sixties who had recovered from COVID-19. The CDR3 sequence: CASSLRQNTEAFF. CDR3 nucleotide sequence: TGTGCCAGCAGCCTGAGACAGAACACTGAAGCTTTCTTT.